This T cell receptor beta chain derives from a study of cytomegalovirus exposure and HLA in healthy donors. Whole-study context: Earlier sequencing of approximately 180 million T cells yielded under 120 million unique TCR beta sequences.

PCR primers comprised 60 Vbeta and 13 Jbeta primers. Profiled with immunoSEQ multiplex PCR; TCRdb holds only in-frame clones, not every one. The repertoire table contains fewer than 110,000 clones. The clonotype comes from a man between 35 and 55 years old in good health and CMV-seronegative. The sample taken for sequencing was PBMCs.

The CDR3 DNA reads TGTGCCAGCAGATCTACGGGGGGGGCTGGTATCTACAATGAGCAGTTCTTC. Its translation: CASRSTGGAGIYNEQFF. J is TRBJ2-1 and V is TRBV11-2, with 8 positions matching TRBD2. CDR1 SGHAT and CDR2 FQNNGV come from the germline V gene. This CDR3 region has 17 residues. The V segment lost 6 bases and the J segment 3 bases; nucleotides outside the gene matches: 13.